Below, one T cell receptor (beta chain) is given with its context. This sample was taken from a study of blood T cell repertoires in COVID-19. Germline V gene sequence: CDR1 MNHEY, CDR2 SMNVEV (reference sequence). Unmatched junction bases numbered 2, after V lost 5 bases and J lost 1 base. The CDR3 loop spans 14 amino acids. Authors' data handling: Reference gene primer amplification gave estimated nucleated cell counts. Sequencing used immunoSEQ multiplex PCR; TCRdb keeps in-frame clones, though not all of them. That table is the source of V, J and clone size, and D and trimming were worked out from the DNA. The table records 120,000 or so clones, around 88% of them present only once.

The receptor comes from a man older than 75 with active or convalescent COVID-19. The V gene is TRBV27, the J gene TRBJ1-1; the match to TRBD1 covers 9 bases. The sample comprised peripheral blood. This CDR3 reads CASSRQGGNTEAFF. The DNA of the CDR3 is TGTGCCAGCAGTCGACAGGGGGGGAACACTGAAGCTTTCTTT.